Listed below are T cell receptor beta chains from one sample, sequenced in a study of read filtering for tumor transcriptome and immune sequencing. In TCRdb, the reads were re-called with MiXCR into one record per CDR3 protein. Of about 46,000 distinct CDR3 sequences in the sample, approximately 12% were seen once. The sample taken for sequencing was a population of CD138-negative cells sorted from bone marrow. The origin of the receptors is a donor aged 40 or over with multiple myeloma. CDR3s include the opening cysteine and the closing phenylalanine or tryptophan. A D gene is named only where the DNA matches it firmly. Size is omitted from some rows. Given values are once, few, many or a class for expanded clones.

>TRBV3-1|TRBJ2-3|TRBD2|many
TGTGCCAGCAGCCGAAGGACTAGCGGGGCAGATACGCAGTATTTT
CASSRRTSGADTQYF
>TRBV5-4|TRBJ1-1|-|many
TGTGCCAGCAGATACAAAGGGCGGGGGCGGACCACTGAAGCTTTCTTT
CASRYKGRGRTTEAFF
>TRBV9|TRBJ2-1|TRBD2|many
TGTGCCAGCAGCTCAACGGGACTAGCGGGGATGGGGTACAATGAGCAGTTCTTC
CASSSTGLAGMGYNEQFF
>TRBV19|TRBJ2-1|-|many
TGTGCCAGTAGTATAGGGACAAGCCTCTACAATGAGCAGTTCTTC
CASSIGTSLYNEQFF
>TRBV7-9|TRBJ2-2|TRBD1|-
TGTGCCAGCAGTTTAGACAGGGCGAACACCGGGGAGCTGTTTTTT
CASSLDRANTGELFF
>TRBV7-9|TRBJ2-1|TRBD2|many
TGTGCCAGCAGCCCCCCTAGCGGGAGGGGAGATGAGCAGTTCTTC
CASSPPSGRGDEQFF
>TRBV4-1|TRBJ1-4|TRBD1|-
TGCGCCAGCAGCCAAGGGGCAGGGGGAAAAGAAAAACTGCTTTTT
CASSQGAGGKEKLLF
>TRBV10-3|TRBJ1-4|-|-
TGTGCCACGGCCCAAGGAGAAAAACTGTTTTTT
CATAQGEKLFF
>TRBV20-1|TRBJ2-5|TRBD2|many
TGCAGTGCTAGCGGTAGCGGGAGGCCGTACCAAGAGACCCAGTACTTC
CSASGSGRPYQETQYF
>TRBV27|TRBJ2-2|-|many
TGTGCCAGCAGTTTACTCCCCGGGACCGCGAACACCGGGGAGCTGTTTTTT
CASSLLPGTANTGELFF
>TRBV20-1|TRBJ1-2|TRBD1|many
TGCAGTGCTAGAGCGTTAACGGGACAGGGGGTATTAAACTATGGCTACACCTTC
CSARALTGQGVLNYGYTF
>TRBV20-1|TRBJ2-7|-|-
TGCAGTTCTAGTGAACAGGGGGGGCCCTACGAGCAGTACTTC
CSSSEQGGPYEQYF
>TRBV30|TRBJ1-4|-|many
TGTGCCTGGAGTCCCCGGGGCCCTTCCAGTCGGGAAAAACTGTTTTTT
CAWSPRGPSSREKLFF
>TRBV7-2|TRBJ2-1|TRBD2|many
TGTGCCAGCAGCTCCCGATCCACTAGCGCGGCCTACAATGAGCAGTTCTTC
CASSSRSTSAAYNEQFF
>TRBV6-6|TRBJ2-7|TRBD1|many
TGTGCCAGCAGTTACCCAGGACAGGGGGCTACGCAGTACTTC
CASSYPGQGATQYF
>TRBV18|TRBJ2-1|-|many
TGTGCCAGCTCACCAGTAGGGGTCAATGAGCAGTTCTTC
CASSPVGVNEQFF
>TRBV7-9|TRBJ2-7|-|many
TGTGCCAGCAGCTTCGGGCGGAGTGAAGGTTACGAGCAGTACTTC
CASSFGRSEGYEQYF
>TRBV5-1|TRBJ2-7|-|many
TGCGCCAGCAGCCCCGACAGCTCCTACGAGCAGTACTTC
CASSPDSSYEQYF
>TRBV13|TRBJ2-1|TRBD2|few
TGTGCCAGCAGTACGGGACTATCCTCCTACAATGAGCAGTTCTTC
CASSTGLSSYNEQFF
>TRBV7-2|TRBJ1-6|-|many
TGTGCCAGCAGCGGTGGCAGTTATAATTCACCCCTCCACTTT
CASSGGSYNSPLHF
>TRBV30|TRBJ1-1|-|many
TGTGCCTGGAGTGTATTCCATACAGGGAACACTGAAGCTTTCTTT
CAWSVFHTGNTEAFF
>TRBV20-1|TRBJ2-7|-|-
TGCAGTGCTAGCGGTACCTGCGAGCAGTACTTC
CSASGTCEQYF
>TRBV6-2/TRBV6-3|TRBJ2-4|-|many
TGTGCCAGCAGTTACGGCAACTCCGGGATAGCCAAAAACATTCAGTACTTC
CASSYGNSGIAKNIQYF
>TRBV12-3/TRBV12-4|TRBJ2-3|-|many
TGTGCCAGCAGTTTAGCTGGGGCCGGAGATACGCAGTATTTT
CASSLAGAGDTQYF
>TRBV23-1|TRBJ1-2|-|-
TGCGCCAGCAGCCGCGGGGTGTGCTATGGCTACACCTTC
CASSRGVCYGYTF
>TRBV7-9|TRBJ2-1|-|many
TGTGCCAGCAGCGCCAGACTAGATAGCTCCTACAATGAGCAGTTCTTC
CASSARLDSSYNEQFF
>TRBV12-3/TRBV12-4|TRBJ1-5|TRBD1|many
TGTGCCAGCAGTCGAGACAGGGTGAGTCAGCCCCAGCATTTT
CASSRDRVSQPQHF
>TRBV11-2|TRBJ2-2|TRBD2|many
TGTGCCAGCAGCCCAGCGGGAAACACCGGGGAGCTGTTTTTT
CASSPAGNTGELFF
>TRBV20-1|TRBJ2-1|-|many
TGCAGTGCTCCTTCCAATGAGCAGTTCTTC
CSAPSNEQFF
>TRBV11-2|TRBJ2-2|TRBD1|many
TGTGCCAGCATCCCTAGGGGACAGGAGGACACCGGGGAGCTGTTTTTT
CASIPRGQEDTGELFF
>TRBV5-4|TRBJ2-1|-|many
TGTGCCAGCAGCGGGGACTCGCGGGACAATGAGCAGTTCTTC
CASSGDSRDNEQFF
>TRBV5-1|TRBJ1-1|-|many
TGCGCCAGCAGCGGAAACGCAGGGGCCTACACTGAAGCTTTCTTT
CASSGNAGAYTEAFF
>TRBV20-1|TRBJ2-3|TRBD2|many
TGCAGTGCTCCCAACCTAGCGGTTGGATACACAGATACGCAGTATTTT
CSAPNLAVGYTDTQYF
>TRBV11-2|TRBJ1-6|-|-
TGTGTCAGCAGCTTAGAGGGGAACCCTAATTCACCCCTCCACTTT
CVSSLEGNPNSPLHF
>TRBV19|TRBJ2-4|-|few
TGTGCCAGTAGTTCATCGGGGAGCAAAAACATTCAGTACTTC
CASSSSGSKNIQYF
>TRBV27|TRBJ1-1|TRBD1|many
TGTGCCAGCAGTAGTCGACAGGGGAGGTCTGAAGCTTTCTTT
CASSSRQGRSEAFF
>TRBV28|TRBJ2-6|-|many
TGTGCCAGCAGTTTAGGCAGGGGAGCTGGGGCCAACGTCCTGACTTTC
CASSLGRGAGANVLTF
>TRBV5-1|TRBJ2-4|-|many
TGCGCCAGCAGCTTGGAGAGTCGCAACAAAAACATTCAGTACTTC
CASSLESRNKNIQYF
>TRBV6-2/TRBV6-3|TRBJ2-1|-|-
TGTGCCAGCAGTGAAGCCTGCAATGAGCGGTTCTTC
CASSEACNERFF
>TRBV18|TRBJ2-7|-|once
TGTGCCAGCCCCCCCATCGGGGTCTACGAGCGGTACTTC
CASPPIGVYERYF
>TRBV27|TRBJ2-3|TRBD2|many
TGTGCCAGCAGTCGAAGGACTAGCGGGAGGGCCGGGGATACGCAGTATTTT
CASSRRTSGRAGDTQYF
>TRBV7-9|TRBJ1-2|-|many
TGTGCCAGCACCGTGGGGGGGGACTATGGCTACACCTTC
CASTVGGDYGYTF
>TRBV20-1|TRBJ1-4|TRBD1|few
TGCAGTGCTAGGACCGGGACAGGGAACGAAAAACGGTTTTTT
CSARTGTGNEKRFF
>TRBV18|TRBJ1-5|-|many
TGTGCCAGCTCAACCAACAGGGACGGGGCGCCCCAGCATTTT
CASSTNRDGAPQHF